This TCR beta chain was recovered during a study of blood T cell repertoires in COVID-19. Study-wide background: Nucleic acid was either cDNA or gDNA, and it came from T cells, B-cell-depleted T cells, or PBMCs.

Between the trimmed V and J ends, which lost 5 bases and 0 bases, there was a span of 14 bases. CDR3 length equals 15 residues. Germline assignment: CDR1 SEHNR and CDR2 FQNEAQ (reference sequence). Participants were aged about 18 to 95 years, lived in around 22 US areas, and enrolled virtually. Original analysis: Reference gene primer amplification gave nucleated cell count estimates. Method: immunoSEQ multiplex PCR; TCRdb's copy keeps in-frame clones and lacks some. That table is the source of V, J and clone size, and D and trimming were worked out from the DNA. Of 250,000 to 350,000 clones in the sample, roughly nine tenths were seen once.

The sequence was obtained from a man between 60 and 75 years old who had recovered from COVID-19. V is TRBV7-9 and J is TRBJ2-7; D gene uncertain. What was sequenced was PBMCs or T cells enriched from blood (not recorded which). The CDR3 DNA reads TGTGCCAGCAGCCGTGGCCTAGGAAGCTCCTACGAGCAGTACTTC. This gives the protein CASSRGLGSSYEQYF. Complete variable domain (other parts from reference TRBV7-9 and TRBJ2-7): DTGVSQNPRHKITKRGQNVTFRCDPISEHNRLYWYRQTLGQGPEFLTYFQNEAQLEKSRLLSDRFSAERPKGSFSTLEIQRTEQGDSAMYLCASSRGLGSSYEQYFGPGTRLTVT.